Shown below are 17 T cell receptor beta chains from a single sample sequenced in a study of identical twins. TCRdb re-derived calls from the 5' RACE reads in MiXCR, one entry per CDR3 protein. Among 1.5 million to 2 million distinct CDR3 sequences listed, around 29% were seen once. The sequenced material came from cord blood. These receptor sequences come from a newborn girl in good health.

This clonotype occurred many times. The J gene is TRBJ2-7, the V gene TRBV28; 7 bases map to TRBD1. Trimming at V came to 10 bases and at J to 4 bases, leaving 4 bases not matched to a gene. CDR3 length: 11 residues. Looked up from germline, CDR1 is MDHEN and CDR2 is SYDVKM. CDR3 DNA sequence: TGTGCCACCGACAGGGCATACGAGCAGTACTTC. Protein sequence: CATDRAYEQYF.

This clonotype was counted at least ten times. The V and J genes are TRBV5-1 and TRBJ2-3, with D perhaps TRBD2 (5 bases). V was pared by 5 bases and J by 2 bases, with 15 bases between. The germline V gene encodes CDR1 SGHRS and CDR2 YFSETQ. The CDR3 sequence is 15 residues long. The CDR3 nucleotides read TGCGCCAGCAGGTGGGAGATTAGGTCCACAGATACGCAGTATTTT. Encoded protein: CASRWEIRSTDTQYF.

This clonotype has a handful of counts. The rearrangement uses TRBV12-3 or TRBV12-4 and TRBJ2-7; 11 bases match TRBD2. V was pared by 7 bases and J by 4 bases, with 3 bases of the junction left unmatched. The CDR3 runs 13 residues. The CDR3 region is CASNLAGGYEQYF. The CDR3, as DNA: TGTGCCAGCAATCTAGCGGGAGGATACGAGCAGTACTTC.

This chain connects TRBV27 to TRBJ2-7; a weak D match, TRBD1 (5 bases). The germline V gene encodes CDR1 MNHEY and CDR2 SMNVEV (reference sequence). The V gene lost 7 bases and the J gene lost 2 bases, with 15 bases spanning the gap. The CDR3 contains 14 residues. The CDR3 region is CASTSRGIPYEQYF. The CDR3 DNA reads TGTGCCAGCACCTCAAGGGGCATCCCCTACGAGCAGTACTTC.

The rearrangement joins TRBV3-1 to TRBJ1-2; D remains unclear. The V and J ends lost 0 bases and 5 bases respectively, with 13 bases between them. The CDR3 totals 15 residues. The germline V gene encodes CDR1 LGHDT and CDR2 YNNKEL (reference sequence). The DNA of the CDR3 is TGTGCCAGCAGCCAAGAAACCCTCATGGGTTATGGCTACACCTTC. This sequence encodes CASSQETLMGYGYTF.

This clonotype has ten or more counts. The chain is built from TRBV18 and TRBJ2-5; no reliable D call. CDR1 and CDR2 from the germline V gene are KGHSH and LQKENI. Trimming removed 3 bases at V and 4 bases at J, with 12 bases between. CDR3 length: 14 amino acids. CDR3 sequence: CASSPGLYGETQYF. As DNA, the CDR3 is TGTGCCAGCTCACCCGGGCTTTACGGAGAGACCCAGTACTTC.

The CDR3 protein is CASSQEPLLNEQFF. CDR3 coding DNA: TGTGCCAGCAGCCAAGAGCCCCTCCTTAATGAGCAGTTCTTC. The chain carries TRBV3-1 and TRBJ2-1; no definite D call. The CDR3 runs to 14 residues. Germline V gene data show CDR1 as LGHDT and CDR2 as YNNKEL (reference sequence). With 0 bases removed from V and 7 bases from J, the gap between germline ends came to 10 bases.

A word on this clonotype: Relative to the germline gene, one junction end is altered; a read error may explain this. This sequence joins TRBV6-1 and TRBJ1-4; no firm D call. This CDR3 is 12 amino acids long. CDR1 and CDR2 from the germline V gene are MNHNS and SASEGT. The CDR3 reads CVSSDGSEKLFF. The CDR3 DNA reads TGTGTCAGCAGTGACGGGTCCGAAAAACTGTTTTTT.

The V and J genes are TRBV12-3 or TRBV12-4 and TRBJ1-3; D gene ambiguous. Trimming took 2 bases from V and 2 from J, leaving 7 bases between them. The CDR3 sequence is 14 residues long. The DNA of the CDR3 is TGTGCCAGCAGTTTAAGGGAAACTGGAAACACCATATATTTT. The encoded protein is CASSLRETGNTIYF.

V usage is TRBV6-5 and J usage is TRBJ1-1, with D perhaps matching TRBD1 (6 bases). V dropped 7 bases and J dropped 2 bases, with 17 bases sitting between them. Germline V lookup: CDR1 MNHEY, CDR2 SVGAGI. This CDR3 region has 15 residues. The CDR3 sequence: CASNAWDTTNTEAFF. The CDR3, as DNA: TGTGCCAGCAACGCCTGGGACACAACTAACACTGAAGCTTTCTTT.

This clonotype turned up a few times. V is TRBV6-6 and J is TRBJ2-1, with 8 bases that match TRBD2. The germline gives CDR1 MNHNY, CDR2 SVGAGI (reference sequence). Trimming took 4 bases from V and 0 from J; bases not matched to a gene: 8. CDR3 length: 17 amino acids. The CDR3 sequence is CASSSPLLAVSYNEQFF. The CDR3 DNA sequence: TGTGCCAGCAGTTCCCCCCTACTAGCGGTCTCCTACAATGAGCAGTTCTTC.

This clonotype was found a few times. The rearrangement joins TRBV29-1 to TRBJ1-1; maybe TRBD1 (5 bases). The CDR3 has 13 residues. Between the trimmed V and J ends, which lost 5 bases and 1 base, there was a span of 11 bases. Germline CDR1 is SQVTM and CDR2 is ANQGSEA. The CDR3 nucleotides are TGCAGCGTTCGAAGACAGCCGAACACTGAAGCTTTCTTT. This encodes CSVRRQPNTEAFF. Together with reference TRBV29-1 and TRBJ1-1, the CDR3 gives the full variable domain: SAVISQKPSRDICQRGTSLTIQCQVDSQVTMMFWYRQQPGQSLTLIATANQGSEATYESGFVIDKFPISRPNLTFSTLTVSNMSPEDSSIYLCSVRRQPNTEAFFGQGTRLTVV.

To note about this clonotype: Being one base from a much bigger clone, this may be a read error. CDR3 nucleotide sequence: TGCAGCGTTGAAGAAAGCAGGGACAGGTTAGCCAAAAACACTCAGTACTTC. Its protein is CSVEESRDRLAKNTQYF. The J gene is TRBJ2-4, the V gene TRBV29-1, with TRBD1 matching 8 bases. Germline loops: CDR1 SQVTM, CDR2 ANQGSEA. CDR3 size: 17 residues.

The rearrangement links TRBV28 to TRBJ2-2; the match to TRBD2 covers 10 bases. CDR3 length: 17 residues. Germline V gene data show CDR1 as MDHEN and CDR2 as SYDVKM. Losses at the gene ends were 3 bases for V and 1 base for J; bases not matched to a gene: 5. This chain's CDR3 is CASSFLGLAENTGELFF. CDR3 bases: TGTGCCAGCAGTTTTCTTGGACTAGCGGAGAACACCGGGGAGCTGTTTTTT.

The sample holds a few counts of this clonotype. This chain connects TRBV30 to TRBJ1-4; weak D call: TRBD1 (5 bases). Germline CDR1 and CDR2: GTSNPN and SVGIG (reference sequence). Trimming removed 5 bases at V and 5 bases at J, with 12 bases between. This CDR3 is 13 amino acids long. The chain's CDR3 is CAWSGWTNEKLFF. CDR3 bases: TGTGCCTGGTCAGGGTGGACAAATGAAAAACTGTTTTTT.

The gene calls are TRBV27 and TRBJ2-7, with 7 bases fitting TRBD1. V was clipped by 6 bases and J by 3 bases; unmatched bases: 5. This CDR3 is 13 amino acids long. From germline, CDR1 is MNHEY and CDR2 SMNVEV (reference sequence). This chain's CDR3 is CASSYNRGYEQYF. The CDR3 bases are TGTGCCAGCAGCTATAACAGGGGCTACGAGCAGTACTTC.

The gene calls are TRBV15 and TRBJ2-2; no firm D call. The CDR3 has 13 residues. V lost 3 bases and J 5 bases, leaving 7 bases between the germline ends. Germline assignment: CDR1 LNHNV and CDR2 YYDKDF (reference sequence). CDR3 DNA sequence: TGTGCCACCAGCAGGAAACTGACCGGGGAGCTGTTTTTT. This translates into CATSRKLTGELFF. Full variable domain (outside the CDR3, taken from reference TRBV15 and TRBJ2-2): DAMVIQNPRYQVTQFGKPVTLSCSQTLNHNVMYWYQQKSSQAPKLLFHYYDKDFNNEADTPDNFQSRRPNTSFCFLDIRSPGLGDTAMYLCATSRKLTGELFFGEGSRLTVL.